The sequence of this T cell receptor (beta chain) was determined in a study of blood T cell repertoires in COVID-19. Overall study context: Acute and convalescent COVID-19 samples came from the United States, Italy and Spain. T cells, B-cell-depleted T cells, or PBMCs supplied cDNA or gDNA.

Original processing notes: How many nucleated cells were present was estimated from reference gene primer amplification. TCRdb keeps only in-frame clones here, not all; method: immunoSEQ multiplex PCR. V and J calls plus clone size are reproduced from that table; the DNA served to infer D and trimming. The repertoire has more than 65,000 clones, roughly 84% of them found once; the top ten carry roughly 3.5%. Germline-derived CDR1 and CDR2 are SGHTA and FQGTGA. Trimming removed 3 bases at V and 1 base at J, with 6 bases between. The length of the CDR3 is 13 residues. The receptor comes from a man in his fifties with acute or convalescent COVID-19. This chain uses TRBV7-3 with TRBJ1-1; D not certain. The sequenced material came from peripheral blood. In nucleotides, the CDR3 is TGTGCCAGCAGCTTTAAAGCGAACACTGAAGCTTTCTTT. Its translation is CASSFKANTEAFF. Complete variable domain (other parts from reference TRBV7-3 and TRBJ1-1): GAGVSQTPSNKVTEKGKYVELRCDPISGHTALYWYRQSLGQGPEFLIYFQGTGAADDSGLPNDRFFAVRPEGSVSTLKIQRTERGDSAVYLCASSFKANTEAFFGQGTRLTVV.